The clone carrying this T cell receptor beta chain showed up just once. Antigen unknown. The data belong to a study of brain T cells in children with intractable seizures. Whole-study findings and limits: Pre- and post-surgery blood differed in depth, so pre-surgery absences may be undersampling. Only CDR3 sequence similarity suggested viral specificity, without known HCMV serostatus.

The sequenced cases were selected for having the highest brain T cell transcript signatures. Sequencing was performed with immunoSEQ multiplex PCR; in TCRdb, only in-frame clones are kept and a portion is missing. The data hold 110,000 or so clones, with 94% observed a single time. Trimming removed 2 bases from V and 1 base from J, with 8 bases in between. CDR1 is MDHEN and CDR2 is SYDVKM in the germline V gene. The CDR3 covers 14 residues. The material was peripheral blood, obtained at surgery. The V call is TRBV28, the J call TRBJ1-1, with a tentative D call TRBD1 (5 bases). The receptor was isolated from a boy younger than two with hemimegalencephaly and intractable seizures. The CDR3: CASSLQGQNTEAFF. The CDR3 DNA follows: TGTGCCAGCAGTTTACAAGGACAGAACACTGAAGCTTTCTTT.